This TCR beta chain emerged from a study of blood T cell repertoires in COVID-19. The overall study: Sites across the United States, Italy and Spain contributed samples from acute and convalescent COVID-19. PBMCs, B-cell-depleted T cells, or T cells were the source of the cDNA or gDNA that made up the material.

Original processing methods: Scientists estimated how many nucleated cells there were by amplifying reference gene primers. Data came from immunoSEQ multiplex PCR; TCRdb stores just in-frame clones and leaves some out. That table gives V, J and clone size, and the DNA gave D and trimming. The sample shows some 48,000 clones, over 85% of them seen only once. V was clipped by 6 bases and J by 3 bases, with 9 bases between them. This CDR3 is built from 12 residues. CDR1 is SEHNR, CDR2 FQNEAQ, per germline (reference sequence). V gene TRBV7-9 combines with J gene TRBJ2-7; D may be TRBD1 (6 bases). This receptor was taken from a man aged 60-69 years with COVID-19, enrolled during active disease. Sequenced: peripheral blood. The DNA of the CDR3 is TGTGCCAGCAGTCTACAGGGCTACGAGCAGTACTTC. Translating it yields CASSLQGYEQYF.